Listed below are T cell receptor beta chains from one sample, sequenced in a study of blood T cell repertoires in COVID-19. Profiling relied on immunoSEQ multiplex PCR, and the TCRdb table lists in-frame clones only, not all of them. The sample yields 270,000 or so clones, roughly 89% seen once. The sequenced sample was peripheral blood. All receptors come from a woman between 25 and 40 years old with active or convalescent COVID-19. Each CDR3 is given with its conserved first and last residue. Fields, in order: D gene, clone size, J gene, V gene, CDR3 DNA, CDR3 protein. The D gene is left open where the match is weak. Expanded clones get a size class; other rows say once, few or many, or leave the size out.

d_call: TRBD1; clone_size: .; j_call: TRBJ2-2; v_call: TRBV24-1; cdr3_nt: TGTGCCACCAGTGATCCCGGGACAGGGGACACCGGGGAGCTGTTTTTT; cdr3_aa: CATSDPGTGDTGELFF
d_call: .; clone_size: once; j_call: TRBJ2-1; v_call: TRBV10-3; cdr3_nt: TGTGCCATCAGTGGACAGATCAATGAGCAGTTCTTC; cdr3_aa: CAISGQINEQFF
d_call: TRBD1; clone_size: once; j_call: TRBJ1-1; v_call: TRBV7-6; cdr3_nt: TGTGCCAGCAGCTCCCAGGGGGCAGCTTTCTTT; cdr3_aa: CASSSQGAAFF
d_call: TRBD1; clone_size: once; j_call: TRBJ1-5; v_call: TRBV6-5; cdr3_nt: TGTGCCAGCACCCGAGGGGGACAGGGTGTTCAGCCCCAGCATTTT; cdr3_aa: CASTRGGQGVQPQHF
d_call: .; clone_size: .; j_call: TRBJ1-2; v_call: TRBV4-3; cdr3_nt: TGCGCCAGCAGCCAAGATCCGAACTATGGCTACACCTTC; cdr3_aa: CASSQDPNYGYTF
d_call: TRBD1; clone_size: .; j_call: TRBJ1-1; v_call: TRBV28; cdr3_nt: TGTGCCAGCAGTCCACGGACGACAGGGCTCACTGAAGCTTTCTTT; cdr3_aa: CASSPRTTGLTEAFF
d_call: .; clone_size: .; j_call: TRBJ1-2; v_call: TRBV7-3; cdr3_nt: TGTGCCAGCAGCTTAAGCGGTACAGGGAAAGGCTACACCTTC; cdr3_aa: CASSLSGTGKGYTF
d_call: .; clone_size: .; j_call: TRBJ1-2; v_call: TRBV4-2; cdr3_nt: TGTGCCAGCAGAAACGGAGCCTATGGCTACACCTTC; cdr3_aa: CASRNGAYGYTF
d_call: .; clone_size: .; j_call: TRBJ1-3; v_call: TRBV6-2/TRBV6-3; cdr3_nt: TGTGCCAGCAGTCCGTTTGGAAACACCATATATTTT; cdr3_aa: CASSPFGNTIYF
d_call: TRBD1; clone_size: .; j_call: TRBJ2-7; v_call: TRBV18; cdr3_nt: TGTGCCAGCTCACGACCAAGGACAGGGCGCCACGAGCAGTACTTC; cdr3_aa: CASSRPRTGRHEQYF
d_call: TRBD1; clone_size: few; j_call: TRBJ2-1; v_call: TRBV19; cdr3_nt: TGTGCCAGTAGTTGGATAAGGGGGCGGAACAATGAGCAGTTCTTC; cdr3_aa: CASSWIRGRNNEQFF
d_call: TRBD2; clone_size: .; j_call: TRBJ2-2; v_call: TRBV10-2; cdr3_nt: TGCGCCAGCAGTGGAACTAGCGGGGGGATCGCGAACACCGGGGAGCTGTTTTTT; cdr3_aa: CASSGTSGGIANTGELFF
d_call: .; clone_size: .; j_call: TRBJ1-1; v_call: TRBV9; cdr3_nt: TGTGCCAGCAGCCCGATTTCAGGGGCCTTGAACACTGAAGCTTTCTTT; cdr3_aa: CASSPISGALNTEAFF
d_call: TRBD1; clone_size: .; j_call: TRBJ1-2; v_call: TRBV29-1; cdr3_nt: TGCAGCGTGGGACAGGGGGCGCAAGATGGCTACACCTTC; cdr3_aa: CSVGQGAQDGYTF
d_call: TRBD2; clone_size: .; j_call: TRBJ2-5; v_call: TRBV4-1; cdr3_nt: TGCGCCAGCAGCCAAGGGGCGGGGGTCCCGGAGACCCAGTACTTC; cdr3_aa: CASSQGAGVPETQYF
d_call: .; clone_size: .; j_call: TRBJ2-3; v_call: TRBV4-1; cdr3_nt: TGCGCCAGCAGCCCCAGCGTAACGGTAACAGATACGCAGTATTTT; cdr3_aa: CASSPSVTVTDTQYF
d_call: .; clone_size: .; j_call: TRBJ2-7; v_call: TRBV7-6; cdr3_nt: TGTGCCAGCAGCCGTGAAGAGTCGGGCGAGCAGTACTTC; cdr3_aa: CASSREESGEQYF
d_call: .; clone_size: .; j_call: TRBJ2-7; v_call: TRBV28; cdr3_nt: TGTGCCACGACGAACAGGGCCCCCTACGAGCAGTACTTC; cdr3_aa: CATTNRAPYEQYF
d_call: .; clone_size: .; j_call: TRBJ2-1; v_call: TRBV18; cdr3_nt: TGTGCCAGCTCACCCGGGACTCGGAGCTCCTACAATGAGCAGTTCTTC; cdr3_aa: CASSPGTRSSYNEQFF
d_call: TRBD1; clone_size: few; j_call: TRBJ2-2; v_call: TRBV27; cdr3_nt: TGTGCCAGCAGTTTCGGGACAGGGGCGTCCGGGGAGCTGTTTTTT; cdr3_aa: CASSFGTGASGELFF
d_call: .; clone_size: .; j_call: TRBJ1-4; v_call: TRBV19; cdr3_nt: TGTGCCAGTAGATCAGGGAATGAAAAACTGTTTTTT; cdr3_aa: CASRSGNEKLFF
d_call: .; clone_size: once; j_call: TRBJ2-1; v_call: TRBV5-1; cdr3_nt: TGCGCCAGCAGCTTGACGTGGGCCCCTTACAATGAGCAGTTCTTC; cdr3_aa: CASSLTWAPYNEQFF
d_call: TRBD2; clone_size: .; j_call: TRBJ2-6; v_call: TRBV19; cdr3_nt: TGTGCCAGTACCCGGACTAGCGGGGGGCCCCCTGGGGCCAACGTCCTGACTTTC; cdr3_aa: CASTRTSGGPPGANVLTF
d_call: .; clone_size: .; j_call: TRBJ2-3; v_call: TRBV4-2; cdr3_nt: TGTGCCAGCAGTCAAGGTGTCGCAGGGGAGACAGATACGCAGTATTTT; cdr3_aa: CASSQGVAGETDTQYF
d_call: .; clone_size: .; j_call: TRBJ1-6; v_call: TRBV30; cdr3_nt: TGTGCCTGGACCGACAGGAATAATTCACCCCTCCACTTT; cdr3_aa: CAWTDRNNSPLHF
d_call: TRBD1; clone_size: .; j_call: TRBJ1-2; v_call: TRBV7-9; cdr3_nt: TGTGCCAGCAGTCGGGACAGGGGGCTGCAAGGTCGGCAGGGCTACACCTTC; cdr3_aa: CASSRDRGLQGRQGYTF
d_call: TRBD1; clone_size: .; j_call: TRBJ1-6; v_call: TRBV27; cdr3_nt: TGTGCCAGCAGAGTCCGGGACAGGTATAATTCACCCCTCCACTTT; cdr3_aa: CASRVRDRYNSPLHF
d_call: TRBD1; clone_size: .; j_call: TRBJ1-2; v_call: TRBV5-5; cdr3_nt: TGTGCCAGCAGTGTGGGACAGGCTAACTATGGCTACACCTTC; cdr3_aa: CASSVGQANYGYTF
d_call: .; clone_size: few; j_call: TRBJ2-1; v_call: TRBV3-1/TRBV3-2; cdr3_nt: TGTGCCAGCAGTTGGGAGACGTACAATGAGCAGTTCTTC; cdr3_aa: CASSWETYNEQFF
d_call: TRBD2; clone_size: .; j_call: TRBJ2-3; v_call: TRBV5-1; cdr3_nt: TGCGCCAGCACCATACGGGGGGACACAGATACGCAGTATTTT; cdr3_aa: CASTIRGDTDTQYF
d_call: TRBD1; clone_size: .; j_call: TRBJ1-3; v_call: TRBV18; cdr3_nt: TGTGCCAGCTCACCGGAGACAGGGCGAGCTGGAAACACCATATATTTT; cdr3_aa: CASSPETGRAGNTIYF
d_call: .; clone_size: once; j_call: TRBJ1-3; v_call: TRBV18; cdr3_nt: TGTGCCAGCTCACCGACAGTGACCTCTGGAAACACCATATATTTT; cdr3_aa: CASSPTVTSGNTIYF
d_call: .; clone_size: .; j_call: TRBJ1-1; v_call: TRBV6-2/TRBV6-3; cdr3_nt: TGTGCCAGCAGTTACTGGGCCGCGAGGGGGTCTGAAGCTTTCTTT; cdr3_aa: CASSYWAARGSEAFF
d_call: .; clone_size: few; j_call: TRBJ1-5; v_call: TRBV6-2/TRBV6-3; cdr3_nt: TGTGCCAGCAGTTACGTCTCACTCAATCAGCCCCAGCATTTT; cdr3_aa: CASSYVSLNQPQHF
d_call: TRBD2; clone_size: .; j_call: TRBJ2-5; v_call: TRBV5-8; cdr3_nt: TGTGCCAGCAGCTCTAGCGGGGGGATCCAAGAGACCCAGTACTTC; cdr3_aa: CASSSSGGIQETQYF
d_call: .; clone_size: .; j_call: TRBJ1-2; v_call: TRBV2; cdr3_nt: TGTGCCAGCAGTGAAGCGGGCATTCGTCCTTATGGCTACACCTTC; cdr3_aa: CASSEAGIRPYGYTF
d_call: TRBD1; clone_size: .; j_call: TRBJ1-5; v_call: TRBV19; cdr3_nt: TGTGCCAGTAGTATCACAGGACAGGCCAGCCAGCCCCAGCATTTT; cdr3_aa: CASSITGQASQPQHF
d_call: TRBD2; clone_size: once; j_call: TRBJ2-7; v_call: TRBV5-1; cdr3_nt: TGCGCCAGCAGCCAGCGGGGGGGTACCTACGAGCAGTACTTC; cdr3_aa: CASSQRGGTYEQYF
d_call: .; clone_size: .; j_call: TRBJ1-2; v_call: TRBV4-1; cdr3_nt: TGCGCCAGCAGCCAGGAGACAGGCCTTGGCTACACCTTC; cdr3_aa: CASSQETGLGYTF
d_call: .; clone_size: .; j_call: TRBJ2-1; v_call: TRBV7-3; cdr3_nt: TGTGCCAGCAGCTCCACTGTCAATGAGCAGTTCTTC; cdr3_aa: CASSSTVNEQFF
d_call: .; clone_size: .; j_call: TRBJ1-5; v_call: TRBV6-1; cdr3_nt: TGTGCCAGCAGTGAAGCCTGGCGGGGTCAGCCCCAGCATTTT; cdr3_aa: CASSEAWRGQPQHF
d_call: .; clone_size: .; j_call: TRBJ2-7; v_call: TRBV2; cdr3_nt: TGTGCCAGCAGTGAGCAGGGTCACTACGAGCAGTACTTC; cdr3_aa: CASSEQGHYEQYF
d_call: TRBD1; clone_size: .; j_call: TRBJ1-6; v_call: TRBV4-3; cdr3_nt: TGCGCCAGCAGCCAAGACCCCAGGGGGAGCTCCTATAATTCACCCCTCCACTTT; cdr3_aa: CASSQDPRGSSYNSPLHF
d_call: .; clone_size: .; j_call: TRBJ2-3; v_call: TRBV21-1; cdr3_nt: TGTGCCAGCAGTTCACACAGCTCAGATACGCAGTATTTT; cdr3_aa: CASSSHSSDTQYF
d_call: .; clone_size: .; j_call: TRBJ2-2; v_call: TRBV5-1; cdr3_nt: TGCGCCAGCAGCTTGGAGGAACAGGGAACCGGGGAGCTGTTTTTT; cdr3_aa: CASSLEEQGTGELFF
d_call: .; clone_size: .; j_call: TRBJ1-2; v_call: TRBV9; cdr3_nt: TGTGCCAGCAGCGTAGGAGAAAGGGAGGGGGTAGATGGCTACACCTTC; cdr3_aa: CASSVGEREGVDGYTF
d_call: .; clone_size: .; j_call: TRBJ2-3; v_call: TRBV2; cdr3_nt: TGTGCCAGCCTCGACTCTAGCACAGATACGCAGTATTTT; cdr3_aa: CASLDSSTDTQYF
d_call: .; clone_size: .; j_call: TRBJ2-2; v_call: TRBV7-2; cdr3_nt: TGTGCCAGCAGCTTAGGGGTGGGGCCTAACACCGGGGAGCTGTTTTTT; cdr3_aa: CASSLGVGPNTGELFF
d_call: .; clone_size: .; j_call: TRBJ1-6; v_call: TRBV3-1/TRBV3-2; cdr3_nt: TGTGCCAGCAGCCAACAGGGAAGGAATTCACCCCTCCACTTT; cdr3_aa: CASSQQGRNSPLHF
d_call: TRBD1; clone_size: .; j_call: TRBJ2-7; v_call: TRBV29-1; cdr3_nt: TGCAGCGTTGAAGACCCGACAGGGATGACCTACGAGCAGTACTTC; cdr3_aa: CSVEDPTGMTYEQYF
d_call: TRBD1; clone_size: .; j_call: TRBJ1-6; v_call: TRBV27; cdr3_nt: TGTGCCAGCAGTTTCCGGGACAGAAATTCACCCCTCCACTTT; cdr3_aa: CASSFRDRNSPLHF
d_call: .; clone_size: .; j_call: TRBJ1-1; v_call: TRBV18; cdr3_nt: TGTGCCAGCTCACCACCGGGTTGGAGGGAGAACACTGAAGCTTTCTTT; cdr3_aa: CASSPPGWRENTEAFF
d_call: TRBD1; clone_size: .; j_call: TRBJ2-2; v_call: TRBV6-5; cdr3_nt: TGTGCCAGCAGTCGGCGGCTTCAGGGGGCCGGGGAGCTGTTTTTT; cdr3_aa: CASSRRLQGAGELFF
d_call: .; clone_size: .; j_call: TRBJ1-1; v_call: TRBV29-1; cdr3_nt: TGCAGCGTTGGGGAGGCTGAAGCTTTCTTT; cdr3_aa: CSVGEAEAFF
d_call: .; clone_size: .; j_call: TRBJ2-1; v_call: TRBV11-2; cdr3_nt: TGTGCCAGCAGCTTCCTACGGGGGTACAATGAGCAGTTCTTC; cdr3_aa: CASSFLRGYNEQFF